The sequence of this T cell receptor beta chain was determined in a study of T cells in Graves' hyperthyroidism and ophthalmopathy. The CDR3 sequence is 15 residues long. The V end lost 0 bases, the J end lost 0 bases, and 8 bases lay between the germline ends. Germline V CDR1 and CDR2: SEHNR, FQNEAQ (reference sequence). Every diagnosis used clinical symptoms, serum thyroxine and TRAb, thyroid ultrasound and orbital computed tomography. This sample holds PBMCs from roughly 10 ml fresh peripheral blood. Researchers took RNA transcripts and amplified the TCR beta CDR3 regions from them. During a first-round RT-PCR of the TCR CDR3, the HTBI primer set was used. A single record per CDR3 protein comes from TCRdb applying MiXCR to the multiplex PCR reads. The table includes hundreds of thousands of distinct CDR3 sequences, 38% detected once.

Source material: blood. The origin of this receptor is a man between 18 and 29 years old with Graves' hyperthyroidism. V is TRBV7-9 and J is TRBJ1-2; perhaps TRBD1 as D (6 bases). CDR3 sequence: CASSLADRTNYGYTF. CDR3 nucleotides: TGTGCCAGCAGCTTAGCGGACAGAACTAACTATGGCTACACCTTC. The full variable domain, in which reference TRBV7-9 and TRBJ1-2 provide the parts outside the CDR3, is DTGVSQNPRHKITKRGQNVTFRCDPISEHNRLYWYRQTLGQGPEFLTYFQNEAQLEKSRLLSDRFSAERPKGSFSTLEIQRTEQGDSAMYLCASSLADRTNYGYTFGSGTRLTVV.